This is a list of T cell receptor beta chains from one sample in a study of T-cell memory formation after mild COVID-19. TCRdb fed the 5' RACE reads into MiXCR, producing one record per CDR3 protein. The table includes 350,000 to 500,000 distinct CDR3 sequences, 23% detected once. Sequences were obtained from PBMCs or a T cell subset sorted from them (not recorded which). The source of these receptors is an adult woman who had mild COVID-19 (a few samples of this study predate the infection). Cell type and time point are not known. CDR3s include the opening cysteine and the closing phenylalanine or tryptophan. Each record gives: J gene, clone size, V gene, D gene, CDR3 DNA, CDR3 protein. D genes are given only for firm matches. Only part of the rows carry a size: once, few, many, or a class if the clone is expanded.

J gene: TRBJ1-2; clone size: NA; V gene: TRBV10-3; D gene: TRBD1; CDR3 DNA: TGTGCCATCAGTGGCCTTGCAGGGGGCTATGGCTACACCTTC; CDR3 protein: CAISGLAGGYGYTF
J gene: TRBJ2-1; clone size: NA; V gene: TRBV5-6; D gene: TRBD2; CDR3 DNA: TGTGCCAGCAGCGAATTCACCGGGACTAGCGGGATCGGCAATGAGCAGTTCTTC; CDR3 protein: CASSEFTGTSGIGNEQFF
J gene: TRBJ1-2; clone size: NA; V gene: TRBV9; D gene: NA; CDR3 DNA: TGTGCCAGCAGCTCAAGGCCCCCATGGTACGAGGGGGGGGATTATGGCTACACCTTC; CDR3 protein: CASSSRPPWYEGGDYGYTF
J gene: TRBJ1-1; clone size: few; V gene: TRBV12-3/TRBV12-4; D gene: NA; CDR3 DNA: TGTGCCAGCAGTCACCCCGCGGGGGAAGCTTTCTTT; CDR3 protein: CASSHPAGEAFF
J gene: TRBJ2-5; clone size: few; V gene: TRBV21-1; D gene: NA; CDR3 DNA: TGTGCCAGCCCCCCAGGGACACGGGAGACCCAGTACTTC; CDR3 protein: CASPPGTRETQYF
J gene: TRBJ1-2; clone size: NA; V gene: TRBV29-1; D gene: NA; CDR3 DNA: TGCAGCGTTGAACCCCGGGACACCAACTATGGCTACACCTTC; CDR3 protein: CSVEPRDTNYGYTF
J gene: TRBJ2-4; clone size: NA; V gene: TRBV7-2; D gene: NA; CDR3 DNA: TGTGCCAGCAGCCTAGGGAGTAGCAAAAACATTCAGTACTTC; CDR3 protein: CASSLGSSKNIQYF
J gene: TRBJ1-1; clone size: few; V gene: TRBV7-2; D gene: NA; CDR3 DNA: TGTGCCAGCAGACTAACCCTGAACACTGAAGCTTTCTTT; CDR3 protein: CASRLTLNTEAFF
J gene: TRBJ1-1; clone size: once; V gene: TRBV6-1; D gene: NA; CDR3 DNA: TGTGCCAGCAGTCCATCGAAAACAGGGTCCACTGAAGCTTTCTTT; CDR3 protein: CASSPSKTGSTEAFF
J gene: TRBJ2-1; clone size: NA; V gene: TRBV6-1; D gene: NA; CDR3 DNA: TGTGCCAGCAGTGGCTCTAGGGTCATTTCCAATGAGCAGTTCTTC; CDR3 protein: CASSGSRVISNEQFF
J gene: TRBJ2-3; clone size: NA; V gene: TRBV2; D gene: TRBD2; CDR3 DNA: TGTGCCAGCAGAGGACTAGCGGGAGGGAGGGATACGCAGTATTTT; CDR3 protein: CASRGLAGGRDTQYF
J gene: TRBJ2-2; clone size: few; V gene: TRBV9; D gene: NA; CDR3 DNA: TGTGCCAGCAGCTCCCAGGAGCGGGAGCTGTTTTTT; CDR3 protein: CASSSQERELFF
J gene: TRBJ2-2; clone size: NA; V gene: TRBV4-1; D gene: TRBD1; CDR3 DNA: TGCGCCAGCAGCTTGACTGGGACAGGGGACACCGGGGAGCTGTTTTTT; CDR3 protein: CASSLTGTGDTGELFF
J gene: TRBJ1-4; clone size: few; V gene: TRBV29-1; D gene: NA; CDR3 DNA: TGCAGCGTTGAAGGGGTCGAGGAAAAACTGTTTTTT; CDR3 protein: CSVEGVEEKLFF
J gene: TRBJ2-3; clone size: NA; V gene: TRBV14; D gene: NA; CDR3 DNA: TGTGCCAGCAGCCAAGGCCTGCTTCAGACCACAGATACGCAGTATTTT; CDR3 protein: CASSQGLLQTTDTQYF
J gene: TRBJ2-7; clone size: many; V gene: TRBV29-1; D gene: NA; CDR3 DNA: TGCAGCGTTGAAGATAGCAGGTACTCCTACGAGCAGTACTTC; CDR3 protein: CSVEDSRYSYEQYF
J gene: TRBJ2-7; clone size: many; V gene: TRBV4-2; D gene: NA; CDR3 DNA: TGTGCCAGCAGCCAAGCAGCTAGCGCTAACTACGAGCAGTACTTC; CDR3 protein: CASSQAASANYEQYF
J gene: TRBJ2-7; clone size: NA; V gene: TRBV20-1; D gene: TRBD2; CDR3 DNA: TGCAGTGCTAGAGATCCCCCGGGACTAGCGGGAAACGAGCAGTACTTC; CDR3 protein: CSARDPPGLAGNEQYF
J gene: TRBJ1-3; clone size: NA; V gene: TRBV6-1; D gene: TRBD1; CDR3 DNA: TGTGCCAGCAGGCCGCGTAAGCCGGGACAGCTCCCCTCTGGAAACACCATATATTTT; CDR3 protein: CASRPRKPGQLPSGNTIYF
J gene: TRBJ1-1; clone size: few; V gene: TRBV4-1; D gene: NA; CDR3 DNA: TGCGCCAGCAGCCTCAAGAGGGGACTGAAGACGGGCACTGAAGCTTTCTTT; CDR3 protein: CASSLKRGLKTGTEAFF
J gene: TRBJ2-2; clone size: NA; V gene: TRBV5-4; D gene: TRBD1; CDR3 DNA: TGTGCCAGCAGCAAATTCCGACAGGGAGCGAACACCGGGGAGCTGTTTTTT; CDR3 protein: CASSKFRQGANTGELFF
J gene: TRBJ2-4; clone size: NA; V gene: TRBV5-1; D gene: NA; CDR3 DNA: TGCGCCAGCAGCTTGGATCAGGTCCAGGGGTATAACATTCAGTACTTC; CDR3 protein: CASSLDQVQGYNIQYF
J gene: TRBJ2-5; clone size: few; V gene: TRBV12-3/TRBV12-4; D gene: NA; CDR3 DNA: TGTGCCAGCACCCTTCAAGGGGGGACCCAGTACTTC; CDR3 protein: CASTLQGGTQYF
J gene: TRBJ2-5; clone size: NA; V gene: TRBV30; D gene: NA; CDR3 DNA: TGTGCCTCTCGATGGGCGAACTCAATTCAAGAGACCCAGTACTTC; CDR3 protein: CASRWANSIQETQYF
J gene: TRBJ2-2; clone size: once; V gene: TRBV6-5; D gene: NA; CDR3 DNA: TGTGCCAGCAGTTACTCCGGGGGTACGGGCACCGGGGAGCTGTTTTTT; CDR3 protein: CASSYSGGTGTGELFF
J gene: TRBJ2-5; clone size: NA; V gene: TRBV6-1; D gene: NA; CDR3 DNA: TGTGCCAGCAGTCCCCCCGCGGGTAGGCCGGAGACCCAGTACTTC; CDR3 protein: CASSPPAGRPETQYF
J gene: TRBJ2-7; clone size: NA; V gene: TRBV6-6; D gene: NA; CDR3 DNA: TGTGCCAGCAGTCGTCGGTTAGAGGCCTACGAGCAGTACTTC; CDR3 protein: CASSRRLEAYEQYF
J gene: TRBJ2-7; clone size: many; V gene: TRBV12-3/TRBV12-4; D gene: NA; CDR3 DNA: TGTGCCAGCAGTTTCACTACGGGGGTGCTTGAGCAGTACTTC; CDR3 protein: CASSFTTGVLEQYF
J gene: TRBJ2-7; clone size: few; V gene: TRBV4-1; D gene: NA; CDR3 DNA: TGCGCCAGCAGCCAAGAAGAGGGGTTTTACGAGCAGTACTTC; CDR3 protein: CASSQEEGFYEQYF
J gene: TRBJ2-2; clone size: NA; V gene: TRBV7-9; D gene: NA; CDR3 DNA: TGTGCCAGCAGTTTGGCCCTACGGACAGCTAACACCGGGGAGCTGTTTTTT; CDR3 protein: CASSLALRTANTGELFF
J gene: TRBJ2-7; clone size: few; V gene: TRBV12-3/TRBV12-4; D gene: TRBD2; CDR3 DNA: TGTGCCAGCAGTTACGGGACTAGCGTCTACGAGCAGTACTTC; CDR3 protein: CASSYGTSVYEQYF
J gene: TRBJ1-2; clone size: NA; V gene: TRBV4-2; D gene: NA; CDR3 DNA: TGTGCCAGCAGCCAAGCCCCGGGGGGCGACCTCTATGGCTACACCTTC; CDR3 protein: CASSQAPGGDLYGYTF
J gene: TRBJ2-3; clone size: NA; V gene: TRBV7-2; D gene: NA; CDR3 DNA: TGTGCCAGCAGCTCCCCCCCGCTGGGCGATACGCAGTATTTT; CDR3 protein: CASSSPPLGDTQYF
J gene: TRBJ2-4; clone size: few; V gene: TRBV12-3/TRBV12-4; D gene: NA; CDR3 DNA: TGTGCCAGCAGCACGGGGGCAGACATTCAGTACTTC; CDR3 protein: CASSTGADIQYF
J gene: TRBJ2-7; clone size: NA; V gene: TRBV24-1; D gene: NA; CDR3 DNA: TGTGCCACCAGTGACCGTGTTGGGACACCGTCTGGCGAGCAGTACTTC; CDR3 protein: CATSDRVGTPSGEQYF
J gene: TRBJ1-1; clone size: NA; V gene: TRBV7-2; D gene: NA; CDR3 DNA: TGTGCCAGCAGCTTAACGAAGAACACTGAAGCTTTCTTT; CDR3 protein: CASSLTKNTEAFF
J gene: TRBJ2-7; clone size: NA; V gene: TRBV9; D gene: NA; CDR3 DNA: TGTGCCAGCAGCCTGGGGCCGGTGAGCTCCTACGAGCAGTACTTC; CDR3 protein: CASSLGPVSSYEQYF
J gene: TRBJ2-4; clone size: NA; V gene: TRBV29-1; D gene: NA; CDR3 DNA: TGCAGCGCCCAGATGGGGTCGCCGTTTCAGTACTTC; CDR3 protein: CSAQMGSPFQYF
J gene: TRBJ2-7; clone size: NA; V gene: TRBV15; D gene: TRBD2; CDR3 DNA: TGTGCCACCAGCGAGGGACTAGCGGGGTTCTCCTACGAGCAGTACTTC; CDR3 protein: CATSEGLAGFSYEQYF
J gene: TRBJ2-3; clone size: NA; V gene: TRBV12-3/TRBV12-4; D gene: TRBD2; CDR3 DNA: TGTGCCAGCAGTACCCTAGCGGGAGGGGTCGATACGCAGTATTTT; CDR3 protein: CASSTLAGGVDTQYF
J gene: TRBJ2-3; clone size: few; V gene: TRBV5-1; D gene: NA; CDR3 DNA: TGCGCCAGCAGCTTGGGTCAGGGTGATACAGATACGCAGTATTTT; CDR3 protein: CASSLGQGDTDTQYF
J gene: TRBJ2-7; clone size: NA; V gene: TRBV10-3; D gene: TRBD1; CDR3 DNA: TGTGCCATCAGCGGACAGGCCTACGAGCAGTACTTC; CDR3 protein: CAISGQAYEQYF
J gene: TRBJ2-3; clone size: NA; V gene: TRBV5-4; D gene: NA; CDR3 DNA: TGTGCCAGCAGCCCGTGGACAACTAGCACAGATACGCAGTATTTT; CDR3 protein: CASSPWTTSTDTQYF
J gene: TRBJ2-7; clone size: many; V gene: TRBV7-2; D gene: NA; CDR3 DNA: TGTGCCAGCAGCCTTGACTCTCTGGAGCAGTACTTC; CDR3 protein: CASSLDSLEQYF
J gene: TRBJ1-1; clone size: NA; V gene: TRBV12-3/TRBV12-4; D gene: TRBD1; CDR3 DNA: TGTGCCAGCAGCAATACCCTCGGACAGGGCGGGACTGAAGCTTTCTTT; CDR3 protein: CASSNTLGQGGTEAFF
J gene: TRBJ2-5; clone size: NA; V gene: TRBV6-1; D gene: NA; CDR3 DNA: TGTGCCAGCAGTGAAGTGCCTCGTTTGGACAGCGGGTACCATAGGAACTTC; CDR3 protein: CASSEVPRLDSGYHRNF
J gene: TRBJ2-3; clone size: many; V gene: TRBV7-2; D gene: NA; CDR3 DNA: TGTGCCAGCAGCCTCGGGGCCCCGGATACGCAGTATTTT; CDR3 protein: CASSLGAPDTQYF
J gene: TRBJ2-5; clone size: few; V gene: TRBV7-9; D gene: TRBD1; CDR3 DNA: TGTGCCAGCAGTCTCGGACAGGGAAGGAAGGAGACCCAGTACTTC; CDR3 protein: CASSLGQGRKETQYF
J gene: TRBJ2-3; clone size: NA; V gene: TRBV28; D gene: NA; CDR3 DNA: TGTGCCAGCAGTGAAACCGGGCCCCGCGGGACAGATACGCAGTATTTT; CDR3 protein: CASSETGPRGTDTQYF
J gene: TRBJ1-1; clone size: few; V gene: TRBV29-1; D gene: NA; CDR3 DNA: TGCAGCGTTGTCGTCAGGACGGCGGTGAACACTGAAGCTTTCTTT; CDR3 protein: CSVVVRTAVNTEAFF
J gene: TRBJ2-3; clone size: few; V gene: TRBV4-1; D gene: TRBD1; CDR3 DNA: TGCGCCAGCAGCCACCGGGACAGAGGCACAGATACGCAGTATTTT; CDR3 protein: CASSHRDRGTDTQYF
J gene: TRBJ1-1; clone size: NA; V gene: TRBV7-2; D gene: NA; CDR3 DNA: TGTGCCAGCAGCTTAGTTTTCGGGGGCCACACTGAAGCTTTCTTT; CDR3 protein: CASSLVFGGHTEAFF